This passage covers 32 T cell receptor beta chains from one sample sequenced in a study of blood T cell repertoires in COVID-19. Using immunoSEQ multiplex PCR, the repertoire was profiled, and TCRdb retains in-frame clones only, with some absent. This table holds fewer than 75,000 clones, over 80% found once. The sample consisted of peripheral blood. The receptors shown here come from a man aged 50-60 years with active COVID-19.

The chain has TRBV9 and TRBJ2-1, with D unclear. CDR1 is SGDLS and CDR2 is YYNGEE in the germline V gene. There are 16 residues in the CDR3. The V and J ends lost 4 bases and 0 bases respectively, with 14 bases between them. The CDR3 sequence is CASSTRTATSYNEQFF. CDR3 in DNA: TGTGCCAGCAGCACCCGTACTGCTACCTCCTACAATGAGCAGTTCTTC.

This clone was observed a handful of times. V and J are TRBV11-2 and TRBJ1-5; 9 bases align to TRBD1. The germline V gene encodes CDR1 SGHAT and CDR2 FQNNGV. Trimming took 3 bases from V and 0 from J; bases not matched to a gene: 3. The CDR3 runs to 16 residues. The CDR3 reads CASSFGTGNSNQPQHF. The CDR3, as DNA: TGTGCCAGCAGCTTTGGGACAGGGAATAGCAATCAGCCCCAGCATTTT.

The genes are TRBV19 and TRBJ1-6, with 9 bases aligning to TRBD1. Germline lookup yields CDR1 LNHDA and CDR2 SQIVND (reference sequence). The CDR3 length is 13 residues. The J segment lost 11 bases and the V segment lost 9 bases, leaving 8 bases of the junction unmatched. In DNA, the CDR3 is TGTGCCAGCCAGGACAGGGGAAAACCACCCCTCCACTTT. This sequence encodes CASQDRGKPPLHF.

The chain links TRBV6-5 to TRBJ2-4; D is perhaps TRBD1 (5 bases). This CDR3 contains 15 residues. CDR1 is MNHEY and CDR2 is SVGAGI in the germline V gene. Trimming shortened V by 6 bases and J by 4 bases, and 16 bases separated the two germline ends. In nucleotides, the CDR3 is TGTGCCAGCAGCCCAGGGTTGAATGCTAAAAACATTCAGTACTTC. The encoded protein is CASSPGLNAKNIQYF.

The chain combines TRBV3-1 (or the pseudogene TRBV3-2) with TRBJ1-1; no definite D call. The CDR3 contains 15 residues. The V gene's germline CDR1 is LGHDT and CDR2 YNNKEL (reference sequence). V was clipped by 4 bases and J by 2 bases, with 14 bases between them. The CDR3: CASSLRGLSNTEAFF. The CDR3 DNA follows: TGTGCCAGCAGCCTTCGAGGACTCTCTAACACTGAAGCTTTCTTT.

This chain uses TRBV7-3 with TRBJ2-5; 9 bases align to TRBD1. Losses at the gene ends were 4 bases for V and 5 bases for J; bases not matched to a gene: 2. This CDR3 has 13 amino acids. Germline V gene lookup returns CDR1 SGHTA and CDR2 FQGTGA. CDR3 nucleotide sequence: TGTGCCAGCAGCTCGACAGGGGGGGAGACCCAGTACTTC. Its protein is CASSSTGGETQYF. The full variable domain, completed using reference TRBV7-3 and TRBJ2-5, is GAGVSQTPSNKVTEKGKYVELRCDPISGHTALYWYRQSLGQGPEFLIYFQGTGAADDSGLPNDRFFAVRPEGSVSTLKIQRTERGDSAVYLCASSSTGGETQYFGPGTRLLVL.

The J gene is TRBJ2-7, the V gene TRBV20-1; a possible D gene is TRBD2 (6 bases). The V end was cut by 3 bases, the J end by 7 bases, with 22 bases between. The V gene's germline CDR1 is DFQATT and CDR2 SNEGSKA (reference sequence). This CDR3 is built from 15 residues. The CDR3 region is CSASKRATSSREQYF. The CDR3 coding sequence is TGCAGTGCTAGTAAGAGGGCGACTAGTAGCAGGGAGCAGTACTTC.

This chain uses TRBV2 with TRBJ2-5; 8 bases line up with TRBD2. V was pared by 3 bases and J by 7 bases, with 10 bases of the junction left unmatched. Germline lookup yields CDR1 SNHLY and CDR2 FYNNEI. The CDR3 contains 15 residues. In DNA, the CDR3 is TGTGCCAGCAGTGAGTCGGGGGGGGCCGTTGGGACCCAGTACTTC. The encoded protein is CASSESGGAVGTQYF. The full variable domain, with the rest looked up from reference TRBV2 and TRBJ2-5, is EPEVTQTPSHQVTQMGQEVILRCVPISNHLYFYWYRQILGQKVEFLVSFYNNEISEKSEIFDDQFSVERPDGSNFTLKIRSTKLEDSAMYFCASSESGGAVGTQYFGPGTRLLVL.

The chain couples TRBV2 to TRBJ2-5; D remains unclear. Germline values: CDR1 SNHLY, CDR2 FYNNEI. There are 19 residues in the CDR3. The ends were cut back, 1 base at V and 3 bases at J, with 24 bases in the middle. CDR3 bases: TGTGCCAGCAGTGAAGGGGTGGGCTATTTCATCGTCGGTAAAGAGACCCAGTACTTC. Its protein product is CASSEGVGYFIVGKETQYF.

The rearrangement links TRBV30 to TRBJ2-5; 9 nucleotides line up with TRBD1. Losses at the gene ends were 3 bases for V and 4 bases for J; bases not matched to a gene: 12. In germline, CDR1 is GTSNPN, CDR2 SVGIG (reference sequence). CDR3 length: 16 residues. The CDR3 DNA follows: TGTGCCTGGAGGGGGACCGACAGGGGGTTATTAGAGACCCAGTACTTC. Its translation is CAWRGTDRGLLETQYF.

The chain is built from TRBV7-9 and TRBJ2-1, with D possibly matching TRBD2 (6 bases). This CDR3 is 16 amino acids long. V shed 4 bases and J shed 0 bases, with 13 bases lying between them. Germline CDR1 is SEHNR and CDR2 is FQNEAQ (reference sequence). CDR3 amino acids: CASSSGLSSSYNEQFF. CDR3 DNA sequence: TGTGCCAGCAGCTCCGGACTATCGAGCTCCTACAATGAGCAGTTCTTC.

The genes are TRBV7-2 and TRBJ2-7, with D tentatively TRBD1 (6 bases). The V end was cut by 0 bases, the J end by 4 bases, with 10 bases between. CDR1 and CDR2 (germline): SGHTA, FQGNSA. This CDR3 has 14 residues. The CDR3 region is CASSLAGTQYEQYF. In DNA, the CDR3 is TGTGCCAGCAGCTTAGCCGGGACACAGTACGAGCAGTACTTC.

Note on this clone: Germline and junction disagree at one end, which may indicate a read error. V gene TRBV7-9 combines with J gene TRBJ2-7; 8 positions agree with TRBD1. This CDR3 spans 11 amino acids. Germline V gene lookup returns CDR1 SEHNR and CDR2 FQNEAQ (reference sequence). The CDR3 loop is CASSSGTGPMF. The CDR3 DNA follows: TGTGCCAGCAGCTCAGGGACAGGACCCATGTTC.

This clone occurred a few times. The J gene is TRBJ2-5, the V gene TRBV19, with D possibly TRBD1 on 6 matching bases. Between the trimmed V and J ends, which lost 6 bases and 5 bases, there was a span of 19 bases. The germline V gene has CDR1 LNHDA and CDR2 SQIVND (reference sequence). CDR3 size: 15 residues. The DNA for the CDR3 is TGTGCCAGTAGCCCAGGGGCGCGGAGGAAGGAGACCCAGTACTTC. Amino acids: CASSPGARRKETQYF.

The chain links TRBV20-1 to TRBJ2-3; D unclear. In germline, CDR1 is DFQATT, CDR2 SNEGSKA (reference sequence). V was shortened by 6 bases and J by 9 bases, with 13 bases between the two germline ends. The length of the CDR3 is 11 residues. CDR3 DNA: TGCAGTGCACCGACTCACACGACGCAGTATTTT. This sequence encodes CSAPTHTTQYF.

The chain combines TRBV18 with TRBJ2-1; TRBD2 is a possible D gene (5 bases). This CDR3 comprises 13 residues. Germline lookup yields CDR1 KGHSH and CDR2 LQKENI. Trimming cost V 2 bases and J 8 bases, with 10 bases left between them. The CDR3 sequence is CASSPGSRDEQFF. DNA for the CDR3: TGTGCCAGCTCACCAGGGAGTAGAGATGAGCAGTTCTTC. The full variable domain, rest sourced from reference TRBV18 and TRBJ2-1, is NAGVMQNPRHLVRRRGQEARLRCSPMKGHSHVYWYRQLPEEGLKFMVYLQKENIIDESGMPKERFSAEFPKEGPSILRIQQVVRGDSAAYFCASSPGSRDEQFFGPGTRLTVL.

The gene calls are TRBV7-9 and TRBJ2-1; TRBD2 aligns across 8 bases. The CDR3 sequence is 14 residues long. Germline trimming cut 4 bases from V and 7 bases from J; bases unmatched to any gene: 6. In germline, CDR1 is SEHNR, CDR2 FQNEAQ (reference sequence). This chain's CDR3 is CASSYGTSRNEQFF. The DNA for the CDR3 is TGTGCCAGCAGCTACGGGACTAGTAGGAATGAGCAGTTCTTC.

The chain uses TRBV7-9 and TRBJ1-3, with a weak D call TRBD1 (5 bases). Per the germline V gene, CDR1 is SEHNR and CDR2 is FQNEAQ (reference sequence). The CDR3 covers 15 residues. Between the trimmed V and J ends, which lost 2 bases and 0 bases, there was a span of 8 bases. CDR3 sequence reads: CASSLSGNSGNTIYF. The CDR3 coding sequence is TGTGCCAGCAGCTTATCAGGGAACTCTGGAAACACCATATATTTT.

This clone was recorded only once. The V gene is TRBV7-2, the J gene TRBJ2-2; D remains ambiguous. Germline values: CDR1 SGHTA, CDR2 FQGNSA. Trimming stripped 2 bases from V and 3 bases from J, with 13 bases between. The CDR3 has 16 residues. CDR3 nucleotide sequence: TGTGCCAGCAGCTTAATGGTCCCCAGATACACCGGGGAGCTGTTTTTT. This encodes CASSLMVPRYTGELFF.

In its sample, this clone was seen once. The rearrangement joins TRBV5-1 to TRBJ2-1; 11 bases are a match to TRBD2. Germline lookup yields CDR1 SGHRS and CDR2 YFSETQ. The V segment lost 0 bases and the J segment 9 bases; nucleotides outside the gene matches: 8. CDR3 length: 16 amino acids. The CDR3 is CASSLGGSGRVVEQFF. DNA of the CDR3: TGCGCCAGCAGCTTGGGAGGTAGCGGGAGGGTCGTTGAGCAGTTCTTC.

The CDR3 protein is CASSGGPFDEQYF. In DNA form, the CDR3 reads TGTGCCAGCAGCGGAGGGCCCTTCGACGAGCAGTACTTC. The rearrangement joins TRBV6-5 to TRBJ2-7; D is perhaps TRBD2 (6 bases). This CDR3 spans 13 amino acids. Trimming pared 6 bases from V and 5 bases from J, leaving 14 bases between. Germline CDR1 is MNHEY and CDR2 is SVGAGI.

CDR3 residues: CASTRSGGELFF. CDR3 nucleotides: TGTGCCAGCACCCGTAGCGGCGGGGAGCTGTTTTTT. The V call is TRBV3-1 (or the pseudogene TRBV3-2), the J call TRBJ2-2; TRBD2 might be the D (6 bases). With 7 bases removed from V and 7 bases from J, the gap between germline ends came to 10 bases. This CDR3 has 12 residues. From germline, CDR1 is LGHDT and CDR2 YNNKEL (reference sequence).

The chain is built from TRBV7-2 and TRBJ2-3; tentatively, D is TRBD1 (6 bases). Germline V lookup: CDR1 SGHTA, CDR2 FQGNSA. The V end was cut by 5 bases, the J end by 0 bases, with 12 bases between. The CDR3 spans 15 residues. CDR3 coding DNA: TGTGCCAGCAGCCTGTACAGGGCAAGCACAGATACGCAGTATTTT. Encoded protein: CASSLYRASTDTQYF.

V is TRBV27 and J is TRBJ1-3; no definite D call. The CDR3 is made up of 18 amino acids. V dropped 6 bases and J dropped 0 bases, with 21 bases sitting between them. Germline V gene data show CDR1 as MNHEY and CDR2 as SMNVEV (reference sequence). Here the CDR3 DNA reads TGTGCCAGCAGCCGAAACCTTCCGACTTCGAACTCTGGAAACACCATATATTTT. It is translated as CASSRNLPTSNSGNTIYF.

The genes are TRBV28 and TRBJ2-7, with 7 bases lining up with TRBD1. The V gene's germline CDR1 is MDHEN and CDR2 SYDVKM. V lost 7 bases to trimming and J lost 2 bases; unmatched junction nucleotides: 2. This CDR3 has 12 residues. CDR3 DNA sequence: TGTGCCAGCAAGGGACAGACCTACGAGCAGTACTTC. Protein: CASKGQTYEQYF.

The V and J genes are TRBV5-1 and TRBJ1-5, with TRBD1 identical over 7 bases. The V and J ends lost 2 bases and 3 bases, in that order; junction bases with no gene match: 2. Germline loops: CDR1 SGHRS, CDR2 YFSETQ. The CDR3 sequence is 14 residues long. The CDR3 sequence: CASSFGTDNQPQHF. The DNA for the CDR3 is TGCGCCAGCAGCTTTGGGACAGACAATCAGCCCCAGCATTTT.

This chain uses TRBV28 with TRBJ1-1, with TRBD1 identical over 10 bases. V was clipped by 6 bases and J by 3 bases; unmatched bases: 7. The CDR3 has 15 amino acids. The germline V gene encodes CDR1 MDHEN and CDR2 SYDVKM. Written as DNA, the CDR3 is TGTGCCAGCAGCCCCGCCGGGACAGGGGACACTGAAGCTTTCTTT. Translation gives CASSPAGTGDTEAFF.

V and J are TRBV11-1 and TRBJ1-1; possibly TRBD1 for D (5 bases). Trimming pared 1 base from V and 6 bases from J, leaving 12 bases between. Germline V gene lookup returns CDR1 SGHAT and CDR2 FQDESV (reference sequence). The CDR3 consists of 14 residues. CDR3 bases: TGTGCCAGCAGCTTAGGGCAACAGGAAGCTGAAGCTTTCTTT. This translates into CASSLGQQEAEAFF.

The rearrangement joins TRBV5-6 to TRBJ1-2; 7 bases align to TRBD1. The J segment lost 11 bases and the V segment lost 1 base, leaving 5 bases of the junction unmatched. Germline-derived CDR1 and CDR2 are SGHDT and YYEEEE. The CDR3 loop spans 12 amino acids. CDR3 region: CASSLNRGEYTF. The CDR3 bases are TGTGCCAGCAGCTTGAACAGGGGCGAATACACCTTC.

The chain uses TRBV9 and TRBJ2-1; 15 bases map to TRBD2. V was clipped by 2 bases and J by 4 bases; unmatched bases: 10. Germline loops: CDR1 SGDLS, CDR2 YYNGEE. CDR3 length: 19 amino acids. The CDR3 is CASSVKTGTSGGIYNEQFF. CDR3 DNA sequence: TGTGCCAGCAGCGTTAAAACCGGGACTAGCGGGGGGATATACAATGAGCAGTTCTTC.

V is TRBV24-1 and J is TRBJ2-7; TRBD2 matches at 11 bases. J was trimmed by 5 bases and V by 6 bases; bases with no gene match: 8. Germline loops: CDR1 KGHDR, CDR2 SFDVKD. The CDR3 has 15 residues. The CDR3 protein is CATSSPSGRKDEQYF. CDR3 nucleotide sequence: TGTGCCACCAGTTCTCCTAGCGGGAGGAAAGACGAGCAGTACTTC.

The genes are TRBV19 and TRBJ2-7, with 8 nucleotides matching TRBD1. Per germline, CDR1 LNHDA and CDR2 SQIVND (reference sequence). V shed 10 bases, J shed 2 bases, and the junction held 4 bases outside the gene matches. The CDR3 length is 12 residues. The CDR3 sequence: CATQGAAYEQYF. The CDR3 coding sequence is TGTGCCACCCAGGGGGCCGCCTACGAGCAGTACTTC.